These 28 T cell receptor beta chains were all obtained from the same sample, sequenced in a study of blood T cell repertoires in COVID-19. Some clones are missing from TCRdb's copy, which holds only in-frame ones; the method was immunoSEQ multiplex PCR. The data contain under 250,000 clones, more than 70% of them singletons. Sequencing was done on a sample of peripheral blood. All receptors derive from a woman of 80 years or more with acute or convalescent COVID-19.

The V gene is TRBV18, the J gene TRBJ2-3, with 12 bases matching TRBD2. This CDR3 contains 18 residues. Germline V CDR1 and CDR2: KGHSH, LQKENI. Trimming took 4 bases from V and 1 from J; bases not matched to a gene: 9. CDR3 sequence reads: CASSQLGLAGSRTDTQYF. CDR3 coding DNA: TGTGCCAGCTCACAGTTAGGACTAGCGGGGAGCCGCACAGATACGCAGTATTTT. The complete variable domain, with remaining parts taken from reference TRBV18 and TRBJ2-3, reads NAGVMQNPRHLVRRRGQEARLRCSPMKGHSHVYWYRQLPEEGLKFMVYLQKENIIDESGMPKERFSAEFPKEGPSILRIQQVVRGDSAAYFCASSQLGLAGSRTDTQYFGPGTRLTVL.

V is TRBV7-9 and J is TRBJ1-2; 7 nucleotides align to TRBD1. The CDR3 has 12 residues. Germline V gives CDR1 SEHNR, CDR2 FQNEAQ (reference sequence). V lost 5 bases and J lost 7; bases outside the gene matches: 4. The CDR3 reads CASSQGVSGYTF. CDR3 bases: TGTGCCAGCAGCCAGGGGGTCTCTGGCTACACCTTC.

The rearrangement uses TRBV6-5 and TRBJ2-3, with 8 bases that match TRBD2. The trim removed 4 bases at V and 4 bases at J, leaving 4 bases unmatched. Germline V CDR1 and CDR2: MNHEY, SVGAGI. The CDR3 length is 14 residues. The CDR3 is CASSSGGGPDTQYF. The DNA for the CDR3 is TGTGCCAGCAGTTCCGGGGGGGGGCCAGATACGCAGTATTTT.

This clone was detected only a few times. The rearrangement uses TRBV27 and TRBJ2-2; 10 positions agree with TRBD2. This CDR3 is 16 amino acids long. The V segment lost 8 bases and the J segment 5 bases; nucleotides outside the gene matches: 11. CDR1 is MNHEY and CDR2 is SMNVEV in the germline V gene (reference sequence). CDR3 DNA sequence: TGTGCCAGCCGAACTAGCGGGGCGGTTTCAACCGGGGAGCTGTTTTTT. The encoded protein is CASRTSGAVSTGELFF.

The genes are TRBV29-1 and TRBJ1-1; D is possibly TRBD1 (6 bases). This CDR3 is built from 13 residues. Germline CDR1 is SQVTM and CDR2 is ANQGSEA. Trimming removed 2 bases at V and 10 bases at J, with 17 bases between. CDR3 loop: CSVEIQGFRRAFF. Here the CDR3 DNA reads TGCAGCGTTGAAATACAGGGTTTTAGGAGAGCTTTCTTT.

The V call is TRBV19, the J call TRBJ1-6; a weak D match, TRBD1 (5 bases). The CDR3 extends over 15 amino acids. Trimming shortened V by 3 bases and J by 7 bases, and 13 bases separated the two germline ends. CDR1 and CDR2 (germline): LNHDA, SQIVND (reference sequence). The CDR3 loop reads CASSMGLGGNSPLHF. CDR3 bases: TGTGCCAGTAGTATGGGACTCGGGGGGAATTCACCCCTCCACTTT.

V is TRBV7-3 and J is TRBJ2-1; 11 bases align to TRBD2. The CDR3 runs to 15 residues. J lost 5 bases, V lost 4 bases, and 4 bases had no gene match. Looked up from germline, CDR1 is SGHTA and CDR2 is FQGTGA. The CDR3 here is CASSYSGGADNEQFF. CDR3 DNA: TGTGCCAGCAGCTATAGCGGGGGGGCTGACAATGAGCAGTTCTTC.

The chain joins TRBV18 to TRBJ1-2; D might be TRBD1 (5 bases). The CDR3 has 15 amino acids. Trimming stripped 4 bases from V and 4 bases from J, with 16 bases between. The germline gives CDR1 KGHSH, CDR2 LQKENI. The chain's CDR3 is CASSLGPTESYGYTF. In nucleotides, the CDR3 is TGTGCCAGCTCACTGGGGCCGACAGAAAGCTATGGCTACACCTTC. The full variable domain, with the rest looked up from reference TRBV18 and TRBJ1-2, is NAGVMQNPRHLVRRRGQEARLRCSPMKGHSHVYWYRQLPEEGLKFMVYLQKENIIDESGMPKERFSAEFPKEGPSILRIQQVVRGDSAAYFCASSLGPTESYGYTFGSGTRLTVV.

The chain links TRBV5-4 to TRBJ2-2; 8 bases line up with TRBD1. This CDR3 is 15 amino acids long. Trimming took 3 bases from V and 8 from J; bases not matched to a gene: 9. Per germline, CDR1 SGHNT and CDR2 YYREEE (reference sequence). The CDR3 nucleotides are TGTGCCAGCAGCTCCCCCGGACAGGGTGGGGGGGAGCTGTTTTTT. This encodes CASSSPGQGGGELFF.

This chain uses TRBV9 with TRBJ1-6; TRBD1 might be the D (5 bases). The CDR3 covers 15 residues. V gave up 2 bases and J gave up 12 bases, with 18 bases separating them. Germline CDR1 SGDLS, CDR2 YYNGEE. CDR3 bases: TGTGCCAGCAGCGTGGGGCAGGAACCTCTCCTACCCCTCCACTTT. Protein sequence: CASSVGQEPLLPLHF.

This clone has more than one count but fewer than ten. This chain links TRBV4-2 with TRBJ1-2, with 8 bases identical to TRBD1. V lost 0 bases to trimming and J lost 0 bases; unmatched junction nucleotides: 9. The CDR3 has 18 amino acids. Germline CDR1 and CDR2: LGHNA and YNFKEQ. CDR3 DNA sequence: TGTGCCAGCAGCCAAGATCTAGCAGGGGGCGCTTCTAACTATGGCTACACCTTC. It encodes CASSQDLAGGASNYGYTF.

Written as DNA, the CDR3 is TGTGCCAGCACCAAATATGTGACTGATACCCGGGAGCTGTTTTTT. Protein product: CASTKYVTDTRELFF. The rearrangement uses TRBV2 and TRBJ2-2; no clear D. The CDR3 has 15 residues. The V gene lost 7 bases and the J gene lost 9 bases, with 21 bases spanning the gap. The germline V gene encodes CDR1 SNHLY and CDR2 FYNNEI.

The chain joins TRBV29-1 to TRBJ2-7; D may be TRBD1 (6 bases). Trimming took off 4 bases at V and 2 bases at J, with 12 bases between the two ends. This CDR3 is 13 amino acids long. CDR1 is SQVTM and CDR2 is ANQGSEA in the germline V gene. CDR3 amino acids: CSVARTATYEQYF. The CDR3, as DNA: TGCAGCGTTGCCCGGACAGCGACCTACGAGCAGTACTTC.

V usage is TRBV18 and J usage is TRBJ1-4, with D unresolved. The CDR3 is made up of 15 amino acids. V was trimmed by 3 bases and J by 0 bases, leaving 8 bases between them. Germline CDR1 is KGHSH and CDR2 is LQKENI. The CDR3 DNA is TGTGCCAGCTCACCTACAGTTGCAACTAATGAAAAACTGTTTTTT. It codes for CASSPTVATNEKLFF.

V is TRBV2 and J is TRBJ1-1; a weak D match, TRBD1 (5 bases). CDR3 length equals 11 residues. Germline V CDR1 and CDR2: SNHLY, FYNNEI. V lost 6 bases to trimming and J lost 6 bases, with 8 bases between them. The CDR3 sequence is CASRGGSEAFF. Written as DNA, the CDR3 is TGTGCCAGCAGGGGGGGATCTGAAGCTTTCTTT. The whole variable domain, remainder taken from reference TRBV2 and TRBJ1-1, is EPEVTQTPSHQVTQMGQEVILRCVPISNHLYFYWYRQILGQKVEFLVSFYNNEISEKSEIFDDQFSVERPDGSNFTLKIRSTKLEDSAMYFCASRGGSEAFFGQGTRLTVV.

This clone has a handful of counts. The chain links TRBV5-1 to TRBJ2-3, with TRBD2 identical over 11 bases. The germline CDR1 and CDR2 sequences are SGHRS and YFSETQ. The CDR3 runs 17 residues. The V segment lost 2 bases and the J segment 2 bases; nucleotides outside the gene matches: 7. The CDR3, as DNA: TGCGCCAGCAGCTTTGCACTAGCGGGGGTGGCCACAGATACGCAGTATTTT. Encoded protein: CASSFALAGVATDTQYF.

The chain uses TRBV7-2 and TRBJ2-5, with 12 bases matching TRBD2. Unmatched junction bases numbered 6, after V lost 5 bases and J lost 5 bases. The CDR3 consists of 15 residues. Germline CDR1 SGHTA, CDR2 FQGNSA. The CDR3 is CASSPSGGDVETQYF. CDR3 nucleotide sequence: TGTGCCAGCAGCCCTAGCGGGGGGGATGTCGAGACCCAGTACTTC.

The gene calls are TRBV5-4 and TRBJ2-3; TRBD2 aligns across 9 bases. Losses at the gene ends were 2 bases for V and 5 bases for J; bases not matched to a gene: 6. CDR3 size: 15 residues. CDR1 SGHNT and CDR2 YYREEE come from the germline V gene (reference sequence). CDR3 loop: CASSFGGGVGDTQYF. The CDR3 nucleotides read TGTGCCAGCAGCTTTGGCGGGGGGGTGGGAGATACGCAGTATTTT.

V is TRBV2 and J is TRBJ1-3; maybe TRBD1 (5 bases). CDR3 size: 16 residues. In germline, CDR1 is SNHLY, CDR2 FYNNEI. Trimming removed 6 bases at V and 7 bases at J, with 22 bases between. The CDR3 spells CASSLHRGTLGNTIYF. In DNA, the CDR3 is TGTGCCAGCAGCCTTCATCGGGGGACCCTCGGGAACACCATATATTTT.

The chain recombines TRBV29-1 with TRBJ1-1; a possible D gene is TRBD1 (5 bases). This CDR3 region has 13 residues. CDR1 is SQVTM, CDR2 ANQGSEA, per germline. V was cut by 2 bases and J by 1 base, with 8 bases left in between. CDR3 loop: CSVETDTNTEAFF. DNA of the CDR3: TGCAGCGTTGAAACGGACACGAACACTGAAGCTTTCTTT.

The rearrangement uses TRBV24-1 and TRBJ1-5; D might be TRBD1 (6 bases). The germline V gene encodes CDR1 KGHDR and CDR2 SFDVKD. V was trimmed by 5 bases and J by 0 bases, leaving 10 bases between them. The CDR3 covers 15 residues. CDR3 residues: CATSGGRGSNQPQHF. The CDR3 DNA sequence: TGTGCCACCAGTGGAGGCAGGGGTAGCAATCAGCCCCAGCATTTT.

This chain's CDR3 is CASSLGGGDTDTQYF. CDR3 coding DNA: TGTGCCAGCAGCTTAGGAGGGGGGGACACAGATACGCAGTATTTT. The genes are TRBV5-4 and TRBJ2-3; TRBD2 might be the D (7 bases). Between the trimmed V and J ends, which lost 2 bases and 2 bases, there was a span of 12 bases. The CDR3 is 15 residues long. The germline V gene has CDR1 SGHNT and CDR2 YYREEE (reference sequence). The full variable domain, its missing parts supplied by reference TRBV5-4 and TRBJ2-3, is ETGVTQSPTHLIKTRGQQVTLRCSSQSGHNTVSWYQQALGQGPQFIFQYYREEENGRGNFPPRFSGLQFPNYSSELNVNALELDDSALYLCASSLGGGDTDTQYFGPGTRLTVL.

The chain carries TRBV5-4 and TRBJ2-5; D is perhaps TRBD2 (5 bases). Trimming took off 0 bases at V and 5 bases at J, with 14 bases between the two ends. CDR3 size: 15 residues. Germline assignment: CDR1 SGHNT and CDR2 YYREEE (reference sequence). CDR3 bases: TGTGCCAGCAGCTTGGGTGCGGGCCTTACGGAGACCCAGTACTTC. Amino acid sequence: CASSLGAGLTETQYF.

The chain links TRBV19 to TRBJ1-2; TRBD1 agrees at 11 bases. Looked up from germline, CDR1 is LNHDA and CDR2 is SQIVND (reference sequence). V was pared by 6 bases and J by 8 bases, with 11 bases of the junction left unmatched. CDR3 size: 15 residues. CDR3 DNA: TGTGCCAGTAGCCCGGGACAGGGGGTTTCAGGCGGCTACACCTTC. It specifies CASSPGQGVSGGYTF.

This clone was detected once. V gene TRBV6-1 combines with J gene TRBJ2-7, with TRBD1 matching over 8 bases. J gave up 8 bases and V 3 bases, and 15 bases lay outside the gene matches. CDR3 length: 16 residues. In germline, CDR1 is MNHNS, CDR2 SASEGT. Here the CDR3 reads CASSEEIRRGLGQQYF. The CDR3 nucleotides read TGTGCCAGCAGTGAGGAAATCCGCAGGGGGCTGGGCCAGCAGTACTTC.

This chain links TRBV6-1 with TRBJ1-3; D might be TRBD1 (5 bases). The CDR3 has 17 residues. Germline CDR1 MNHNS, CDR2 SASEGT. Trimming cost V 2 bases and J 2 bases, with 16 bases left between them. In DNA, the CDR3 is TGTGCCAGCAGTGAAAGGGTTGCCACAGGCCCTGGAAACACCATATATTTT. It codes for CASSERVATGPGNTIYF.

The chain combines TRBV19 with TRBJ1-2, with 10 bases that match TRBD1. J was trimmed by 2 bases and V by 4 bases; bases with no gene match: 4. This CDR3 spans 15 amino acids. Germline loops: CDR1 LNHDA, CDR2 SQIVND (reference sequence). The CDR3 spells CASSTGQGGNYGYTF. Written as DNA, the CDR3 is TGTGCCAGTAGTACCGGACAGGGGGGGAACTATGGCTACACCTTC.

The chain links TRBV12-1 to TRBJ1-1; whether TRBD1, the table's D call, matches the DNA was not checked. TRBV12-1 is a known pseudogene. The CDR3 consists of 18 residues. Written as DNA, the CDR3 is TGTGCCAGCAGCCTGTCCACCCGACGCGACAGGGGGTACACTGAAGCTTTCTTT. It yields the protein CASSLSTRRDRGYTEAFF.